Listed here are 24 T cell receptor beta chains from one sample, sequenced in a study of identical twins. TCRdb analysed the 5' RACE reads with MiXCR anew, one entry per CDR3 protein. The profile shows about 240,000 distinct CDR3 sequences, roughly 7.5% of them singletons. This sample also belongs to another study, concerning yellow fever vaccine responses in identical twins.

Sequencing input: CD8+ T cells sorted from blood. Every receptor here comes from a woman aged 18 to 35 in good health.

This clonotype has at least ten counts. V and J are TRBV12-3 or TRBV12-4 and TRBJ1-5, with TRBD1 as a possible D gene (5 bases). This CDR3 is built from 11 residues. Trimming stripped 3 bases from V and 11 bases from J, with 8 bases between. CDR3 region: CASSLGGAQHF. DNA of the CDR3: TGTGCCAGCAGTTTGGGGGGGGCCCAGCATTTT.

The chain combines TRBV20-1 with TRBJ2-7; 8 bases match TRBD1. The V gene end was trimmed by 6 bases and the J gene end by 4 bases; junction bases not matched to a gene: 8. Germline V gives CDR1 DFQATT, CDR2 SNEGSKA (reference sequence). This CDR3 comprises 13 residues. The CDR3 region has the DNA TGCAGTGCCCTCTCGACAGGGGTGTACGAGCAGTACGTC. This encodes CSALSTGVYEQYV.

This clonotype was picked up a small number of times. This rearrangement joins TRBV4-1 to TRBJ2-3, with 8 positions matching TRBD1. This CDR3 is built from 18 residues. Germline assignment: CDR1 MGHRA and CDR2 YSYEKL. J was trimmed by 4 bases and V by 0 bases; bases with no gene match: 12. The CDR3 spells CASSQEASGGIVADTQYF. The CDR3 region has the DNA TGCGCCAGCAGCCAAGAGGCGTCAGGGGGCATAGTGGCAGATACGCAGTATTTT.

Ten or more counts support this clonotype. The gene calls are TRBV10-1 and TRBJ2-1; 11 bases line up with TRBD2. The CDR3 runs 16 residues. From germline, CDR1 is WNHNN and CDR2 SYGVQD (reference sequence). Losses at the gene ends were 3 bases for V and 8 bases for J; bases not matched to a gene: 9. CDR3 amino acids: CASSEDLAGGQDEQFF. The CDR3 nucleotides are TGCGCCAGCAGTGAAGACCTAGCGGGAGGTCAGGATGAGCAGTTCTTC.

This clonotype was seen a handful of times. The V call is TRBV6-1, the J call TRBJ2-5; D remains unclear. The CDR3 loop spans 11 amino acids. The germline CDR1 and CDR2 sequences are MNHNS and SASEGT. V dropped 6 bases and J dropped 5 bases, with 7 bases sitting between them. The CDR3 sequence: CASRYMETQYF. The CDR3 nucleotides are TGTGCCAGCAGGTATATGGAGACCCAGTACTTC.

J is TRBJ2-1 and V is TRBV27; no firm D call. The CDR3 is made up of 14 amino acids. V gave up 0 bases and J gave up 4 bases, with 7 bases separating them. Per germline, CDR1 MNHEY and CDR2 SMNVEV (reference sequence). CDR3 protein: CASSLSNSYNEQFF. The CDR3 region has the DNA TGTGCCAGCAGTTTATCGAACTCTTACAATGAGCAGTTCTTC.

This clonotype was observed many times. The CDR3 sequence is CASSLVPGLWNEQFF. The CDR3 DNA sequence: TGTGCCAGCAGTCTAGTACCGGGACTCTGGAATGAGCAGTTCTTC. The V and J genes are TRBV27 and TRBJ2-1, with D tentatively TRBD2 (6 bases). Germline CDR1 is MNHEY and CDR2 is SMNVEV (reference sequence). The germline V and J ends were trimmed by 5 bases and 7 bases, with 18 bases remaining between them. The CDR3 totals 15 residues.

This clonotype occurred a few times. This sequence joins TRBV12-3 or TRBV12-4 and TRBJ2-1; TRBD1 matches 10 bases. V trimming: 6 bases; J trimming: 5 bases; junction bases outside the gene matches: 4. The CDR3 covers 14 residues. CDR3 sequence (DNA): TGTGCCAGCAGGGGGACAGGGGTTGACAATGAGCAGTTCTTC. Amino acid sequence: CASRGTGVDNEQFF.

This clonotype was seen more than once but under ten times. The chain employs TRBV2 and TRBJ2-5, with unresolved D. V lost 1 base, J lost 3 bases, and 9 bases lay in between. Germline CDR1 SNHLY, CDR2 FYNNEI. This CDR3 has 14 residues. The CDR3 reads CASSEGRRKETQYF. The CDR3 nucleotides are TGTGCCAGCAGTGAAGGTCGAAGAAAAGAGACCCAGTACTTC.

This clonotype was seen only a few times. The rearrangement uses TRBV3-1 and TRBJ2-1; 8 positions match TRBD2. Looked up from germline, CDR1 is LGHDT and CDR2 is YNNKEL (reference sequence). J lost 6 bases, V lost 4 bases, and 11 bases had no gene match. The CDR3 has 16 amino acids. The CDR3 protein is CASSPVPGGPGNEQFF. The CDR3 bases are TGTGCCAGCAGCCCGGTACCGGGGGGGCCCGGCAATGAGCAGTTCTTC.

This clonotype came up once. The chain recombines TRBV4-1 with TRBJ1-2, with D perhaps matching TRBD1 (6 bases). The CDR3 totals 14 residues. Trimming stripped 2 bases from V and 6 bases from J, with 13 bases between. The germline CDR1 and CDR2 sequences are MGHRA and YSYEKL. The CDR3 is CASSQTTGRDGYTF. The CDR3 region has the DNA TGCGCCAGCAGCCAAACTACAGGGAGGGATGGCTACACCTTC.

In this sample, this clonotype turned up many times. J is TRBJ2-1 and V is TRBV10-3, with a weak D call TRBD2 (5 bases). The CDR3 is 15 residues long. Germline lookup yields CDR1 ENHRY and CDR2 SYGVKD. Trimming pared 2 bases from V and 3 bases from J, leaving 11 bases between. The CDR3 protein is CAISEGLGSYNEQFF. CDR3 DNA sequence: TGTGCCATCAGTGAGGGGCTAGGGAGCTACAATGAGCAGTTCTTC.

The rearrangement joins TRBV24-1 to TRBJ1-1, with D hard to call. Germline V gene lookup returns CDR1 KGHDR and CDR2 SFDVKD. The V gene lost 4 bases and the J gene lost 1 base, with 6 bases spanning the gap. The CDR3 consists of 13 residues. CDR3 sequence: CATSDRQNTEAFF. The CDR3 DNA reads TGTGCCACCAGTGACAGACAGAACACTGAAGCTTTCTTT.

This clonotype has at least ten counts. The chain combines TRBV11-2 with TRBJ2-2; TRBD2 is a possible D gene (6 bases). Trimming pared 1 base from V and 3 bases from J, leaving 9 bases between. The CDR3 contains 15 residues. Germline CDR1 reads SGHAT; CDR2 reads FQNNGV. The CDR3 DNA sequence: TGTGCCAGCAGCTTAGTTAGCGGACACACCGGGGAGCTGTTTTTT. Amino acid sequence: CASSLVSGHTGELFF.

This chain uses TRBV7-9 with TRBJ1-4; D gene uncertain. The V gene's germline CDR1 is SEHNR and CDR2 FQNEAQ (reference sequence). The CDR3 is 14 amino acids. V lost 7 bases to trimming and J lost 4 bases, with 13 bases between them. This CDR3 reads CASTRVGVNEKLFF. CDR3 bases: TGTGCCAGCACCCGAGTGGGCGTTAATGAAAAACTGTTTTTT.

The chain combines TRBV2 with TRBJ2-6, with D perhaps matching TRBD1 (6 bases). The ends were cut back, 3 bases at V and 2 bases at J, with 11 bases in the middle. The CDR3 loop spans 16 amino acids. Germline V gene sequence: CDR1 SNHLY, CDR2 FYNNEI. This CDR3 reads CASSDPGQPGANVLTF. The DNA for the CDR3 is TGTGCCAGCAGTGACCCCGGACAGCCTGGGGCCAACGTCCTGACTTTC.

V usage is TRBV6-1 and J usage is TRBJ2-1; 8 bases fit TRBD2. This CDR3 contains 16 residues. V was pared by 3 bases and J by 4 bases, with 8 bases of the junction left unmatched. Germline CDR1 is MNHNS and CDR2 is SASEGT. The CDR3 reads CASSDRREALYNEQFF. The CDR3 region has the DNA TGTGCCAGCAGTGATCGGCGGGAGGCCCTGTACAATGAGCAGTTCTTC.

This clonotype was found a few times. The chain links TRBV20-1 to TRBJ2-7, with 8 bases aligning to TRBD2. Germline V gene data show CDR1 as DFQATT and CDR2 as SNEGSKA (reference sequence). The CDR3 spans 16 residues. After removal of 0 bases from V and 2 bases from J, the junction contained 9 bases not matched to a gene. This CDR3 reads CSARDASGGVPYEQYV. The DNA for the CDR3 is TGCAGTGCTAGAGATGCGAGCGGGGGAGTCCCCTACGAGCAGTACGTC.

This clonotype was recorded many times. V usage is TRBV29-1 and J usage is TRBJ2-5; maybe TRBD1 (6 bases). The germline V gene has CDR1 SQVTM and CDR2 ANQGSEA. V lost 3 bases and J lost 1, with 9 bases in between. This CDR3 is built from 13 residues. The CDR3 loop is CSVDGTSQETQYF. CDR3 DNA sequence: TGCAGCGTTGATGGGACATCCCAAGAGACCCAGTACTTC.

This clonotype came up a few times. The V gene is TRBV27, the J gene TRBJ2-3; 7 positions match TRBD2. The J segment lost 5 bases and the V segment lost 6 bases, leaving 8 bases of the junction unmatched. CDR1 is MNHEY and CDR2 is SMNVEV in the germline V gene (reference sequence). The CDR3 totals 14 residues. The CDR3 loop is CASSPTSAEDTQYF. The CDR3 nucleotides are TGTGCCAGCAGCCCCACTAGCGCTGAAGATACGCAGTATTTT.

CDR3 amino acids: CASSSDRGPGEAFF. CDR3 DNA: TGTGCCAGCAGCTCGGACAGGGGGCCTGGGGAAGCTTTCTTT. This chain connects TRBV7-9 to TRBJ1-1, with 11 bases that match TRBD1. Losses at the gene ends were 4 bases for V and 8 bases for J; bases not matched to a gene: 6. The CDR3 contains 14 residues. Germline CDR1 and CDR2: SEHNR and FQNEAQ (reference sequence).

The CDR3 coding sequence is TGTGCCACCAGCCACGAGAGCAATCAGCCCCAGCATTTT. Translated: CATSHESNQPQHF. The rearrangement links TRBV15 to TRBJ1-5; no clear D gene. The CDR3 is made up of 13 amino acids. V was pared by 5 bases and J by 1 base, with 6 bases between. The germline V gene has CDR1 LNHNV and CDR2 YYDKDF (reference sequence).

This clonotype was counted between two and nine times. The CDR3 DNA follows: TGTGCCAGCAGTTTTCAAGCGGGAGCCCACGAGCAGTACTTC. This gives the protein CASSFQAGAHEQYF. J is TRBJ2-7 and V is TRBV12-3 or TRBV12-4; 8 bases map to TRBD2. This CDR3 comprises 14 residues. Trimming took 3 bases from V and 5 from J; bases not matched to a gene: 6.

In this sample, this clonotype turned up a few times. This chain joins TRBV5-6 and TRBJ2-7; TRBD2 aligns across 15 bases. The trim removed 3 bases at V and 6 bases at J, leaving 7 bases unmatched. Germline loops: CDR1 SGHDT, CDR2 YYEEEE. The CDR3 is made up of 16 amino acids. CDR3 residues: CASSSGLAGGPSEQYF. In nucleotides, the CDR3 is TGTGCCAGCAGCTCAGGACTAGCGGGAGGGCCGAGCGAGCAGTACTTC.